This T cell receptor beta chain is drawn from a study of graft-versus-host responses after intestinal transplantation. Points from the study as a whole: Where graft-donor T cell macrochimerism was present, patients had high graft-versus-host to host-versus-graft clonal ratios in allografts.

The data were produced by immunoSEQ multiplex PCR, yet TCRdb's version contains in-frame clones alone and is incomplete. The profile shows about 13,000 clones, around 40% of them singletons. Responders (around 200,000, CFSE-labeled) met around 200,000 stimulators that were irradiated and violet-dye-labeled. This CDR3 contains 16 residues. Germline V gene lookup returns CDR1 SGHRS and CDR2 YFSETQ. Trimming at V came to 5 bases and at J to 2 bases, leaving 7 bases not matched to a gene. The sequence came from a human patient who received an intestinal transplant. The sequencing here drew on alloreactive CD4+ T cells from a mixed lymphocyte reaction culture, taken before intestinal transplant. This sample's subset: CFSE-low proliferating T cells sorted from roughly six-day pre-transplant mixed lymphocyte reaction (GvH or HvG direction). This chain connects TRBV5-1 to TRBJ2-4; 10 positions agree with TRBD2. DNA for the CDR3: TGCGCCAGCAGTTCAAGCGGGGGGGCTACCAAAAACATTCAGTACTTC. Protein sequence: CASSSSGGATKNIQYF.